The 17 T cell receptor beta chains listed next were all sequenced from one sample in a study of blood T cells in healthy people across ages. A sample-barcoded 5' primer and a J-beta primer mix were used in a second PCR of roughly 7 to 11 cycles. A single record per CDR3 protein comes from TCRdb applying MiXCR to the 5' RACE reads. This sample yields some 1.6 million distinct CDR3 sequences, of which 34% are seen a single time; over 9% belongs to the top ten. Sequencing was carried out using blood. The receptor set was obtained from a woman between 25 and 40 years old in good health.

This rearrangement joins TRBV20-1 to TRBJ2-3; D possibly uses TRBD1 or TRBD2 (8 bases each). CDR1 DFQATT and CDR2 SNEGSKA come from the germline V gene (reference sequence). The CDR3 runs to 17 residues. V shed 5 bases and J shed 6 bases, with 27 bases lying between them. The CDR3 loop is CSASGALGQGLGDTQYF. The DNA of the CDR3 is TGCAGTGCTTCGGGAGCCCTAGGACAGGGACTAGGGGATACGCAGTATTTT.

This clonotype was seen a few times. The chain recombines TRBV7-2 with TRBJ1-2; 10 nucleotides line up with TRBD1. The CDR3 extends over 14 amino acids. Germline values: CDR1 SGHTA, CDR2 FQGNSA. V trimming: 6 bases; J trimming: 7 bases; junction bases outside the gene matches: 8. The CDR3 loop is CASRDRGRAFGYTF. The CDR3 region has the DNA TGTGCCAGCAGAGACAGGGGGCGAGCTTTTGGCTACACCTTC.

This chain links TRBV5-1 with TRBJ2-7; 7 nucleotides align to TRBD1. Per germline, CDR1 SGHRS and CDR2 YFSETQ. With 0 bases clipped from V and 3 bases from J, the junction kept 6 bases outside the gene matches. CDR3 length equals 15 residues. Here the CDR3 DNA reads TGCGCCAGCAGCTTGGACGACAGGGCAGTCTACGAGCAGTACTTC. Protein sequence: CASSLDDRAVYEQYF. Variable domain in full (rest from reference TRBV5-1 and TRBJ2-7): KAGVTQTPRYLIKTRGQQVTLSCSPISGHRSVSWYQQTPGQGLQFLFEYFSETQRNKGNFPGRFSGRQFSNSRSEMNVSTLELGDSALYLCASSLDDRAVYEQYFGPGTRLTVT.

Note on this clonotype: This may come from a read error, since a much larger clone is one base off. The CDR3, as DNA: TGTGCCAGCGCAGGTGGCGGGGGGGCCCATGAGCAGTACTTC. It encodes CASAGGGGAHEQYF. The chain uses TRBV12-3 or TRBV12-4 and TRBJ2-7; 9 positions match TRBD2. The CDR3 has 14 residues. The junction had 12 bases not matched to a gene; V was cut back by 8 bases and J by 7 bases.

The rearrangement joins TRBV7-9 to TRBJ2-3; the match to TRBD1 covers 7 bases. This CDR3 spans 17 amino acids. V lost 3 bases and J lost 4; bases outside the gene matches: 13. CDR1 SEHNR and CDR2 FQNEAQ come from the germline V gene (reference sequence). CDR3 loop: CASSFDRVGETPDTQYF. Here the CDR3 DNA reads TGTGCCAGCAGCTTCGACAGGGTCGGGGAAACACCAGATACGCAGTATTTT.

This clonotype was recorded a few times. V usage is TRBV27 and J usage is TRBJ1-5; D gene unclear. The CDR3 has 17 amino acids. Between the trimmed V and J ends, which lost 0 bases and 5 bases, there was a span of 17 bases. The germline V gene has CDR1 MNHEY and CDR2 SMNVEV (reference sequence). CDR3 coding DNA: TGTGCCAGCAGTTTATCCCTCGGATGGGTCACAGATCAGCCCCAGCATTTT. As protein: CASSLSLGWVTDQPQHF.

This clonotype was detected only a few times. This chain connects TRBV12-3 or TRBV12-4 to TRBJ1-5; D is uncertain. V was clipped by 7 bases and J by 3 bases, with 13 bases between them. This CDR3 contains 14 residues. CDR3 region: CASTPPADNQPQHF. The CDR3 region has the DNA TGTGCCAGCACACCCCCGGCAGACAATCAGCCCCAGCATTTT.

This clonotype has a handful of counts. J is TRBJ2-1 and V is TRBV27; D not resolved. The ends were cut back, 7 bases at V and 3 bases at J, with 13 bases in the middle. The CDR3 is 14 residues long. The germline CDR1 and CDR2 sequences are MNHEY and SMNVEV (reference sequence). The CDR3 DNA is TGTGCCAGCACCCTCCGGGCTTTCTACAATGAGCAGTTCTTC. Translated: CASTLRAFYNEQFF.

This clonotype was recorded a few times. The chain couples TRBV15 to TRBJ2-5; perhaps TRBD1 as D (5 bases). V was clipped by 3 bases and J by 5 bases, with 10 bases between them. The germline V gene encodes CDR1 LNHNV and CDR2 YYDKDF (reference sequence). The CDR3 spans 13 residues. The CDR3 DNA follows: TGTGCCACCAGCAGTGGGGCCGTGGAGACCCAGTACTTC. Its translation: CATSSGAVETQYF.

This clonotype was counted at least ten times. This chain uses TRBV29-1 with TRBJ2-3; perhaps TRBD1 as D (5 bases). Germline CDR1 is SQVTM and CDR2 is ANQGSEA. The CDR3 runs to 13 residues. Trimming shortened V by 5 bases and J by 2 bases, and 11 bases separated the two germline ends. This CDR3 reads CSVPGQITDTQYF. The CDR3 region has the DNA TGCAGCGTTCCAGGGCAAATCACAGATACGCAGTATTTT.

The CDR3: CASSLNPGVETQYF. The CDR3 DNA reads TGTGCCAGCAGCTTAAATCCAGGGGTGGAGACCCAGTACTTC. The chain recombines TRBV11-2 with TRBJ2-5; tentatively, D is TRBD1 (6 bases). V was shortened by 2 bases and J by 5 bases, with 12 bases between the two germline ends. CDR1 is SGHAT, CDR2 FQNNGV, per germline. The CDR3 consists of 14 residues.

A few counts support this clonotype. The chain employs TRBV15 and TRBJ1-4; a possible D gene is TRBD1 (6 bases). The germline V gene encodes CDR1 LNHNV and CDR2 YYDKDF (reference sequence). CDR3 size: 16 residues. V lost 6 bases, J lost 0 bases, and 14 bases lay in between. The CDR3 loop reads CATRRTADATNEKLFF. DNA of the CDR3: TGTGCCACCAGAAGGACAGCCGATGCAACTAATGAAAAACTGTTTTTT.

This clonotype was counted many times. CDR3 coding DNA: TGTGCCAGCAGCTTAAGAGGGGGCAACACAGATACGCAGTATTTT. It specifies CASSLRGGNTDTQYF. V gene TRBV7-3 combines with J gene TRBJ2-3; 7 positions agree with TRBD1. This CDR3 is built from 15 residues. Trimming removed 1 base from V and 2 bases from J; junction bases left unmatched: 3. In germline, CDR1 is SGHTA, CDR2 FQGTGA. Full variable domain (remainder filled in from reference TRBV7-3 and TRBJ2-3): GAGVSQTPSNKVTEKGKYVELRCDPISGHTALYWYRQSLGQGPEFLIYFQGTGAADDSGLPNDRFFAVRPEGSVSTLKIQRTERGDSAVYLCASSLRGGNTDTQYFGPGTRLTVL.

The chain joins TRBV12-3 or TRBV12-4 to TRBJ2-1, with TRBD2 matching 14 bases. The CDR3 totals 14 residues. The J segment lost 3 bases and the V segment lost 8 bases, leaving 0 bases of the junction unmatched. The chain's CDR3 is CASGTSGGYNEQFF. The CDR3 nucleotides are TGTGCCAGCGGGACTAGCGGGGGCTACAATGAGCAGTTCTTC.

This clonotype was detected a few times. CDR3: CSVDTLAGGNSYNEQFF. In DNA form, the CDR3 reads TGCAGCGTTGATACGCTAGCGGGAGGGAACTCCTACAATGAGCAGTTCTTC. This chain connects TRBV29-1 to TRBJ2-1, with 12 positions matching TRBD2. CDR3 length: 17 residues. V was clipped by 3 bases and J by 0 bases; unmatched bases: 6. Per the germline V gene, CDR1 is SQVTM and CDR2 is ANQGSEA.

A few counts support this clonotype. This chain connects TRBV12-3 or TRBV12-4 to TRBJ2-3; D is unclear. CDR3 length equals 16 residues. The V and J ends lost 6 bases and 0 bases respectively, with 16 bases between them. The CDR3 bases are TGTGCCAGCAGCCGACCCTCCGGGCCTAGCACAGATACGCAGTATTTT. Translating it yields CASSRPSGPSTDTQYF.

This clonotype has a handful of counts. The chain recombines TRBV2 with TRBJ2-7; a weak D match, TRBD1 (5 bases). V was pared by 8 bases and J by 3 bases, with 8 bases between. Germline V gene data show CDR1 as SNHLY and CDR2 as FYNNEI. The CDR3 is made up of 11 amino acids. The CDR3 coding sequence is TGTGCCAGCCACGGACACTACGAGCAGTACTTC. The encoded protein is CASHGHYEQYF. The full variable domain, with the rest looked up from reference TRBV2 and TRBJ2-7, is EPEVTQTPSHQVTQMGQEVILRCVPISNHLYFYWYRQILGQKVEFLVSFYNNEISEKSEIFDDQFSVERPDGSNFTLKIRSTKLEDSAMYFCASHGHYEQYFGPGTRLTVT.